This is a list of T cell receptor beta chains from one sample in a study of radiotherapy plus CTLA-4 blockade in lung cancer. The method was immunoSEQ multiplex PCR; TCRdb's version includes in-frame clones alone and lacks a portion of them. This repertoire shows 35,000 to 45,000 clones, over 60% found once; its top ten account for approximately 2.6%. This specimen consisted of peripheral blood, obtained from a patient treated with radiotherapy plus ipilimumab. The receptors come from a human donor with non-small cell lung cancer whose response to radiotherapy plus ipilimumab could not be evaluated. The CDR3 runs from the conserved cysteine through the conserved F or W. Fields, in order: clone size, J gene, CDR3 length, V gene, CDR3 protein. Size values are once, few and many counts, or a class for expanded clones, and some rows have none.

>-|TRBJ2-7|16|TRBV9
CASSEQAGGSSYEQYF
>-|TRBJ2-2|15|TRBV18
CASSSSREFTGELFF
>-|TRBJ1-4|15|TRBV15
CATSRTDRGADELFF
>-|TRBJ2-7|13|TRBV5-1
CASSWGVASEQYF
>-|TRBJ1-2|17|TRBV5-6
CASSFGQGEEGGYGYTF
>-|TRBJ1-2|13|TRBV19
CASSIEARWGYTF
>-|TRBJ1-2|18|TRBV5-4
CASSSVQAAIRRNYGYTF
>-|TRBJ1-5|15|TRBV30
CAWSIGQGGRQPQHF
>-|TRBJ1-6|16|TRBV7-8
CASSPTGGRGNSPLHF
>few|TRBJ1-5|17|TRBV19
CASSVRDRGLSNQPQHF
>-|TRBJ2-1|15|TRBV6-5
CASSRVGGSYNEQFF
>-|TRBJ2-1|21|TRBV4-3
CASSQDLKGDDRDSSYNEQFF
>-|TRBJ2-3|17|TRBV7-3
CASSASGTSGRRDTQYF
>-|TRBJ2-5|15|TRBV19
CASSVQQGGGETQYF
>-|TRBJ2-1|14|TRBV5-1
CASSLAGRRNEQFF
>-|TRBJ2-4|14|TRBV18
CASSPRAPKNIQYF
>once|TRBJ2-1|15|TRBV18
CASSPRNGNADEQFF
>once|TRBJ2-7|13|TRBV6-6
CASSYGGSYEQYF
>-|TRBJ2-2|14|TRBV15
CATSRDQGPRELFF
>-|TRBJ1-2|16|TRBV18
CASSPTSRDTRGGYTF
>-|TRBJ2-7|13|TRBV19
CASSIGRDYEQYF
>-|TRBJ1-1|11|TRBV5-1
CASSLGVEAFF
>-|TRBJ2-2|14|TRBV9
CASSATRNTGELFF
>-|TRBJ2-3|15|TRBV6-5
CASSYQAASTDTQYF
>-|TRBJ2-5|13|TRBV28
CASRPGGGETQYF
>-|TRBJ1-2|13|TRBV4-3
CASSHRGQGGYTF
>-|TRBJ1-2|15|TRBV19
CASSSPGGANYGYTF
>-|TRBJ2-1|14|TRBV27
CASSRASAYNEQFF
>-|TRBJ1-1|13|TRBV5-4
CASGHGGDTEAFF
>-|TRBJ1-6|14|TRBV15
CATSSSGHRSPLHF
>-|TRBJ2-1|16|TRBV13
CASSGQAGTGANEQFF
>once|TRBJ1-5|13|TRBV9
CASSVTGDQPQHF
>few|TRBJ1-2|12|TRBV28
CASSFNTQGYTF
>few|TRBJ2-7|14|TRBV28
CATRPGAGAYEQYF
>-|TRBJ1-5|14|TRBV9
CASSGTGLNQPQHF
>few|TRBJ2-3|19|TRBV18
CASSSGLAGGTPSTDTQYF
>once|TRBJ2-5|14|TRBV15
CATSSAGTGETQYF
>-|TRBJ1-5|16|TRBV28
CASSPGGGGGNQPQHF
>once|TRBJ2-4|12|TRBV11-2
CASSLAGNIQYF
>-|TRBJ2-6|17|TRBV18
CASSPGQGATGANVLTF
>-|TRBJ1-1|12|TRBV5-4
CASSQAQTEAFF
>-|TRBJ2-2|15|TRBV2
CASSSQGGPTGELFF
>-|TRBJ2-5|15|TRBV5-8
CASSFPEVRKETQYF
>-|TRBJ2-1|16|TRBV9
CASSVDGTGGYNEQFF
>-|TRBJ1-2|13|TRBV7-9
CASSKGAFYGYTF
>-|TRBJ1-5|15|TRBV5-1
CASSPTGLDNQPQHF
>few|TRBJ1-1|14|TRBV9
CASSVEGGNTEAFF
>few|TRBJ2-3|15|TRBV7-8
CASTTRGITTDTQYF
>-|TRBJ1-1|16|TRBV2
CASSARRGVGSTEAFF
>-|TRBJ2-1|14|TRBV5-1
CASKGGPGVNEQFF
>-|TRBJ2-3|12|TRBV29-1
CSVERGTDTQYF
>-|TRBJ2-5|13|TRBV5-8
CASSLGLEETQYF
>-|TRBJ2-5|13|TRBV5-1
CASSLGLLETQYF
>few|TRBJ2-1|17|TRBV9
CASSVAPTGVLLNEQFF
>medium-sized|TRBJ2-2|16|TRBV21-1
CASSPGREWDTGELFF
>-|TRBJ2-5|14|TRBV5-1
CATRGGEGQETQYF
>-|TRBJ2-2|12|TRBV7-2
CASSFVLGELFF